This T cell receptor (beta chain) was found in a study of CD8+CD57+ T cells in acquired aplastic anemia. As for the study in general: Healthy donors gave 11 million or so reads on average for CD4+ cells. The study, taken as a whole, reports: Researchers report that about 28 CD8+ CDR3 sequences appeared in both patients and controls.

The CDR3 spans 15 residues. Per the germline V gene, CDR1 is SGHTA and CDR2 is FQGNSA. Between the trimmed V and J ends, which lost 4 bases and 14 bases, there was a span of 26 bases. Remarks on this clonotype: The antigen remains undetermined.

Genomic DNA provided the template from which TCR beta VDJ and CDR3 profiles were obtained. TCRdb re-called the reads with MiXCR, one entry per CDR3 protein. The profile shows hundreds of thousands of distinct CDR3 sequences, approximately 70% of them singletons. The receptor was derived from a human donor in good health, serving as a control. Sequences were obtained from sorted CD4+, CD8+, or CD8+CD57+ T cells (not recorded which) from PBMCs. The chain joins TRBV7-2 to TRBJ2-5; D is tentatively TRBD1 or TRBD2 (5 bases each). In DNA, the CDR3 is TGTGCCAGCAGCTCGGGGCCGTTCACAGATACGCCGTATTACTTC. Protein: CASSSGPFTDTPYYF.